This T cell receptor beta chain was identified in a study of shared clonotypes between healthy human individuals. Study summary: CD4 naive and CD4 memory each took three plates per donor, while CD8 naive took two and CD8 memory one.

Terminally differentiated effector memory CD45RA+ cells were left out of the naive CD8 fraction, which was CD45RO-negative and positively selected for CCR7. Produced via immunoSEQ multiplex PCR; TCRdb's table is partial and in-frame only. This sample yields under 850,000 clones, of which almost 95% are seen a single time; less than 25% belongs to the top ten. V dropped 6 bases and J dropped 6 bases, with 21 bases sitting between them. Germline V gene data show CDR1 as SGHVS and CDR2 as FNYEAQ. CDR3 length equals 15 residues. The sequence came from a man aged 30-40 years in good health. Material: naive CD8+ T cells sorted from blood. The chain is built from TRBV7-6 and TRBJ2-7, with D hard to call. CDR3 amino acids: CASRAGVLEDGEQYF. Here the CDR3 DNA reads TGTGCCAGCAGAGCTGGGGTGCTAGAGGATGGCGAGCAGTACTTC. The full variable domain, in which reference TRBV7-6 and TRBJ2-7 provide the parts outside the CDR3, is GAGVSQSPRYKVTKRGQDVALRCDPISGHVSLYWYRQALGQGPEFLTYFNYEAQQDKSGLPNDRFSAERPEGSISTLTIQRTEQRDSAMYRCASRAGVLEDGEQYFGPGTRLTVT.